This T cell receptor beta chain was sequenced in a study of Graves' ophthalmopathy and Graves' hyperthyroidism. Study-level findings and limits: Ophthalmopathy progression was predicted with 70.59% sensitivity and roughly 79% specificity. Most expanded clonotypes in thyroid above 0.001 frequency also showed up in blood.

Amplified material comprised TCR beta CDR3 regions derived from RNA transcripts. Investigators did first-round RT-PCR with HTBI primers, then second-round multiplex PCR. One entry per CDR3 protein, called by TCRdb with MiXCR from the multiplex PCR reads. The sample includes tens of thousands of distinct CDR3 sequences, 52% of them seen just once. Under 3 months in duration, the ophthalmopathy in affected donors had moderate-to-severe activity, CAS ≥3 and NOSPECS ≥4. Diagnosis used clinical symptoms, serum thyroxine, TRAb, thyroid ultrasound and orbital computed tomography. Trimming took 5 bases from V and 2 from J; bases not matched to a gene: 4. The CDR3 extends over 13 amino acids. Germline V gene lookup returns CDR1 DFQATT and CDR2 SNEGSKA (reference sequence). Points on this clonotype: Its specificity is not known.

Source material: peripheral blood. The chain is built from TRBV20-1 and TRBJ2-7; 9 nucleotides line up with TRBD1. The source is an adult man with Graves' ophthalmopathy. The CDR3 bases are TGCAGTGCTGATGACAGGGGGACCTACGAGCAGTACTTC. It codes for CSADDRGTYEQYF.